The next 27 T cell receptor beta chains were all read from a single sample in a study of sequential checkpoint blockade in melanoma. This sample's treatment: randomized to nivolumab then ipilimumab (arm A) or the reverse (arm B). The method was immunoSEQ multiplex PCR; TCRdb's version includes in-frame clones alone and lacks a portion of them. This table holds about 13,000 clones, roughly four fifths found once. Sequencing used CD8+ T cells sorted from blood (inferred from file names), obtained from a patient given nivolumab and ipilimumab in sequence. The source of these receptors is a human patient with melanoma. Some clones in this sample may be carry-over from other donors' samples.

This chain uses TRBV28 with TRBJ1-1, with D hard to call. The V gene lost 5 bases and the J gene lost 0 bases, with 13 bases spanning the gap. Germline CDR1 and CDR2: MDHEN and SYDVKM. This CDR3 has 15 amino acids. The CDR3: CASSPRYYMNTEAFF. The CDR3 bases are TGTGCCAGCAGTCCCCGCTACTATATGAACACTGAAGCTTTCTTT.

This clone has a single count. This chain links TRBV12-5 with TRBJ1-1, with no clear D. V lost 5 bases and J 4 bases, leaving 5 bases between the germline ends. CDR1 is LGHNT, CDR2 FRNRAP, per germline. The CDR3 contains 11 residues. The CDR3 spells CASGPGTEAFF. CDR3 nucleotides: TGTGCTAGTGGTCCGGGCACTGAAGCTTTCTTT.

This chain links TRBV27 with TRBJ1-6; unclear D gene. The germline gives CDR1 MNHEY, CDR2 SMNVEV (reference sequence). The V end lost 6 bases, the J end lost 4 bases, and 10 bases lay between the germline ends. The CDR3 sequence is 14 residues long. As DNA, the CDR3 is TGTGCCAGCAGCCCCGGGGAATATAATTCACCCCTCCACTTT. Residues: CASSPGEYNSPLHF.

This chain uses TRBV7-9 with TRBJ2-5; 8 nucleotides agree with TRBD2. Germline CDR1 reads SEHNR; CDR2 reads FQNEAQ (reference sequence). After removal of 5 bases from V and 1 base from J, the junction contained 3 bases not matched to a gene. CDR3 length: 14 amino acids. The DNA for the CDR3 is TGTGCCAGCAGCGATAGCGGGGCCCAAGAGACCCAGTACTTC. This codes for CASSDSGAQETQYF.

The rearrangement joins TRBV2 to TRBJ1-2; TRBD1 aligns across 9 bases. The CDR3 is 13 residues long. Germline-derived CDR1 and CDR2 are SNHLY and FYNNEI. With 10 bases clipped from V and 4 bases from J, the junction kept 7 bases outside the gene matches. The CDR3 nucleotides read TGTGCCATAGTACAGGGGGCTGTCTATGGCTACACCTTC. Its translation is CAIVQGAVYGYTF.

This chain uses TRBV10-3 with TRBJ2-7; TRBD2 is a possible D gene (5 bases). V dropped 2 bases and J dropped 6 bases, with 8 bases sitting between them. The CDR3 contains 12 residues. Germline values: CDR1 ENHRY, CDR2 SYGVKD. The CDR3 DNA sequence: TGTGCCATCAGTGAGAGGAGGATCGAGCAGTACTTC. It codes for CAISERRIEQYF.

The genes are TRBV4-3 and TRBJ1-2; D gene unclear. The CDR3 is 15 residues long. Germline V lookup: CDR1 LGHNA, CDR2 YSLEER. The germline V and J ends were trimmed by 4 bases and 0 bases, with 12 bases remaining between them. Here the CDR3 DNA reads TGCGCCAGCAGCCCGATCGGTATCTCTAACTATGGCTACACCTTC. This gives the protein CASSPIGISNYGYTF.

A few counts support this clone. The chain carries TRBV27 and TRBJ1-5; D call uncertain. This CDR3 has 14 residues. Germline values: CDR1 MNHEY, CDR2 SMNVEV (reference sequence). With 5 bases removed from V and 3 bases from J, the gap between germline ends came to 11 bases. In DNA, the CDR3 is TGTGCCAGCAGTCTCGGTGCCTACAATCAGCCCCAGCATTTT. Its protein product is CASSLGAYNQPQHF.

This clone came up once. This rearrangement joins TRBV6-1 to TRBJ1-5; D gene unclear. Trimming shortened V by 4 bases and J by 0 bases, and 4 bases separated the two germline ends. The CDR3 is made up of 13 amino acids. Germline CDR1 and CDR2: MNHNS and SASEGT. CDR3 region: CASSVYSNQPQHF. CDR3 nucleotide sequence: TGTGCCAGCAGTGTATATAGCAATCAGCCCCAGCATTTT.

The chain couples TRBV7-8 to TRBJ1-5; D is unresolved. The germline V gene has CDR1 SGHVS and CDR2 FQNEAQ. Trimming removed 1 base at V and 3 bases at J, with 13 bases between. The CDR3 has 16 residues. CDR3 sequence: CASSLDRSGSNQPQHF. In DNA form, the CDR3 reads TGTGCCAGCAGCTTAGATAGGTCGGGTTCCAATCAGCCCCAGCATTTT.

The J gene is TRBJ1-1, the V gene TRBV5-6; no clear D gene. CDR1 is SGHDT, CDR2 YYEEEE, per germline. V was clipped by 8 bases and J by 4 bases, with 15 bases between them. This CDR3 contains 13 residues. The CDR3 coding sequence is TGTGCCAGTCTGCAAGGCACGGGCACTGAAGCTTTCTTT. As protein: CASLQGTGTEAFF.

The chain has TRBV4-3 and TRBJ2-7; 7 bases align to TRBD1. Germline CDR1 is LGHNA and CDR2 is YSLEER. The CDR3 runs to 13 residues. The ends lost 4 bases at V and 5 bases at J; junction bases unmatched: 5. CDR3 bases: TGCGCCAGCAGCCGGGACAGATTGGACGAGCAGTACTTC. Amino acid sequence: CASSRDRLDEQYF.

The table lists this clone with a few counts. This chain links TRBV7-8 with TRBJ2-1; tentatively, D is TRBD1 (5 bases). CDR3 length: 13 amino acids. The germline CDR1 and CDR2 sequences are SGHVS and FQNEAQ. Trimming cost V 5 bases and J 10 bases, with 15 bases left between them. Here the CDR3 DNA reads TGTGCCAGCAGCCACGACGAAACAGGAGAGCAGTTCTTC. Amino acid sequence: CASSHDETGEQFF.

This clone was counted between two and nine times. The V gene is TRBV2, the J gene TRBJ1-1, with a possible D match to TRBD1 (6 bases). The CDR3 contains 14 residues. CDR1 is SNHLY, CDR2 FYNNEI, per germline. The V and J ends lost 5 bases and 7 bases respectively, with 17 bases between them. The chain's CDR3 is CASSPLQRQVEAFF. The CDR3 coding sequence is TGTGCCAGCAGTCCCCTCCAGAGACAGGTTGAAGCTTTCTTT.

Only one count was recorded for this clone. V and J are TRBV10-2 and TRBJ1-6, with 7 bases matching TRBD1. Germline CDR1 and CDR2: WSHSY and SAAADI. The V segment lost 2 bases and the J segment 14 bases; nucleotides outside the gene matches: 9. The CDR3 contains 14 residues. The CDR3 DNA reads TGCGCCAGCAGTGAGGGGGACAGCTCCTTCACCCTCCACTTT. It yields the protein CASSEGDSSFTLHF.

The chain couples TRBV5-6 to TRBJ1-4, with D uncertain. V was shortened by 5 bases and J by 8 bases, with 16 bases between the two germline ends. Germline V gives CDR1 SGHDT, CDR2 YYEEEE. This CDR3 is built from 14 residues. CDR3 DNA sequence: TGTGCCAGCAGGGTAGCAGAAAGGAACGAAAAACTGTTTTTT. Protein: CASRVAERNEKLFF.

About this clone: It is likely a read error: a sequence one base away is far more abundant. The V call is TRBV5-1, the J call TRBJ1-5; D gene unclear. CDR3 length: 13 residues. Germline V CDR1 and CDR2: SGHRS, YFSETQ. V was cut by 5 bases and J by 9 bases, with 15 bases left in between. This CDR3 reads CASSREGDRPQHF. As DNA, the CDR3 is TGCGCCAGCAGTCGAGAGGGAGATCGGCCCCAGCATTTT. The variable domain in full, with the rest retrieved from reference TRBV5-1 and TRBJ1-5, is KAGVTQTPRYLIKTRGQQVTLSCSPISGHRSVSWYQQTPGQGLQFLFEYFSETQRNKGNFPGRFSGRQFSNSRSEMNVSTLELGDSALYLCASSREGDRPQHFGDGTRLSIL.

This chain links TRBV6-5 with TRBJ2-1; 7 bases are shared with TRBD1. There are 16 residues in the CDR3. Trimming at V came to 0 bases and at J to 3 bases, leaving 5 bases not matched to a gene. Germline-derived CDR1 and CDR2 are MNHEY and SVGAGI. Here the CDR3 reads CASSYSAQGVYNEQFF. CDR3 sequence (DNA): TGTGCCAGCAGTTACTCAGCGCAGGGGGTCTACAATGAGCAGTTCTTC.

The chain joins TRBV5-1 to TRBJ1-2, with TRBD1 matching over 8 bases. Trimming took 2 bases from V and 10 from J; bases not matched to a gene: 7. The length of the CDR3 is 13 residues. Germline CDR1 is SGHRS and CDR2 is YFSETQ. The CDR3 DNA reads as TGCGCCAGCAGCTTAGGGACAGGCGGGGACTACACCTTC. Translating gives CASSLGTGGDYTF.

The chain has TRBV6-5 and TRBJ2-7, with 7 nucleotides matching TRBD1. This CDR3 comprises 15 residues. The V and J ends lost 5 bases and 2 bases, in that order; junction bases with no gene match: 9. Per germline, CDR1 MNHEY and CDR2 SVGAGI. CDR3 region: CASSLPPTGTYEQYF. The CDR3 nucleotides read TGTGCCAGCAGTCTACCCCCGACAGGGACCTACGAGCAGTACTTC.

The table lists this clone with a few counts. A read error likely explains this, since a far larger clone differs by one base. The chain carries TRBV4-3 and TRBJ1-1; 7 positions agree with TRBD1. The J segment lost 4 bases and the V segment lost 5 bases, leaving 16 bases of the junction unmatched. CDR3 length: 17 amino acids. The V gene's germline CDR1 is LGHNA and CDR2 YSLEER. This chain's CDR3 is CASSTHEYRGLGTEAFF. DNA of the CDR3: TGCGCCAGCAGCACCCATGAGTACAGGGGTTTGGGCACTGAAGCTTTCTTT.

J is TRBJ1-1 and V is TRBV5-4, with unresolved D. The CDR3 runs to 13 residues. Germline V gene data show CDR1 as SGHNT and CDR2 as YYREEE (reference sequence). Trimming cost V 0 bases and J 1 base, with 4 bases left between them. The DNA for the CDR3 is TGTGCCAGCAGCTTGGCTTCGAACACTGAAGCTTTCTTT. Translation gives CASSLASNTEAFF.

A few counts support this clone. The V call is TRBV7-9, the J call TRBJ1-6, with unresolved D. The CDR3 extends over 14 amino acids. V was clipped by 6 bases and J by 10 bases, with 16 bases between them. Looked up from germline, CDR1 is SEHNR and CDR2 is FQNEAQ (reference sequence). CDR3 protein: CASRDGGSYSPLHF. The CDR3 nucleotides read TGTGCCAGCAGGGACGGAGGATCCTACTCACCCCTCCACTTT.

The chain joins TRBV9 to TRBJ2-5, with TRBD2 as a possible D gene (7 bases). The CDR3 is 15 residues long. Germline loops: CDR1 SGDLS, CDR2 YYNGEE. V lost 4 bases and J lost 4, with 17 bases in between. CDR3 sequence (DNA): TGTGCCAGCAGCCCCTGGGAGGGGGGGAGAGAGACCCAGTACTTC. Encoded protein: CASSPWEGGRETQYF. Filled out from reference TRBV9 and TRBJ2-5, the complete variable domain reads DSGVTQTPKHLITATGQRVTLRCSPRSGDLSVYWYQQSLDQGLQFLIQYYNGEERAKGNILERFSAQQFPDLHSELNLSSLELGDSALYFCASSPWEGGRETQYFGPGTRLLVL.

The V and J genes are TRBV6-1 and TRBJ2-2; 8 nucleotides agree with TRBD2. V trimming: 1 base; J trimming: 5 bases; junction bases outside the gene matches: 3. The length of the CDR3 is 15 residues. Germline lookup yields CDR1 MNHNS and CDR2 SASEGT. The CDR3 region has the DNA TGTGCCAGCAGTGAAGGGCGGGGGGTAACCGGGGAGCTGTTTTTT. This gives the protein CASSEGRGVTGELFF.

This clone is judged medium-sized (0.01 to 0.1%). J is TRBJ2-7 and V is TRBV7-6; D ambiguous. The V gene lost 3 bases and the J gene lost 2 bases, with 8 bases spanning the gap. CDR1 and CDR2 from the germline V gene are SGHVS and FNYEAQ. The CDR3 is 13 amino acids. The DNA of the CDR3 is TGTGCCAGCAGCTTCGCGGCTACCTACGAGCAGTACTTC. Protein: CASSFAATYEQYF.

The table lists this clone with a count of one. The V gene is TRBV19, the J gene TRBJ2-3; 13 nucleotides line up with TRBD2. The germline CDR1 and CDR2 sequences are LNHDA and SQIVND (reference sequence). The CDR3 is 15 residues long. V was pared by 6 bases and J by 4 bases, with 4 bases of the junction left unmatched. CDR3 sequence: CASSPTSGGPDTQYF. In nucleotides, the CDR3 is TGTGCCAGTAGCCCGACTAGCGGGGGGCCAGATACGCAGTATTTT.